This is a list of T cell receptor beta chains from one sample in a study of T cell repertoires in cytomegalovirus infection. TCRdb processed the reads anew with MiXCR; each CDR3 protein has one entry. The table has roughly 720,000 distinct CDR3 sequences, under 40% seen once; the top ten hold around 2.6%. The source material was PBMCs. These receptors were obtained from a human donor in good health (CMV status not recorded). Some clones in this sample may be carry-over from other donors' samples. Each CDR3 is given with its conserved first and last residue. D genes are given only for firm matches. Some rows mark clone size as missing; the rest say once, few, many or name a class of expanded clone.

J | V | D | size | CDR3 | DNA
TRBJ2-7 | TRBV20-1 | - | - | CSAREAGTSYEQYF | TGCAGTGCTAGAGAGGCAGGGACATCCTACGAGCAGTACTTC
TRBJ2-7 | TRBV20-1 | - | - | CSARDYRNSYEQYF | TGCAGTGCTAGAGATTACAGAAACTCCTACGAGCAGTACTTC
TRBJ2-1 | TRBV20-1 | TRBD2 | - | CSARLAGVSYNEQFF | TGCAGTGCTAGACTAGCGGGAGTCTCCTACAATGAGCAGTTCTTC
TRBJ2-3 | TRBV7-2 | - | many | CASSLMSGSTDTQYF | TGTGCCAGCAGCTTAATGAGCGGGAGCACAGATACGCAGTATTTT
TRBJ2-4 | TRBV6-1 | - | - | CASSEIRLAKNIQYF | TGTGCCAGCAGTGAAATCAGGCTAGCCAAAAACATTCAGTACTTC
TRBJ2-1 | TRBV7-6 | - | - | CASSPSGSANNEQFF | TGTGCCAGCAGCCCCTCCGGGTCAGCCAACAATGAGCAGTTCTTC
TRBJ1-6 | TRBV12-3/TRBV12-4 | TRBD1 | few | CASREAGTGVSPLHF | TGTGCCAGCAGGGAAGCCGGGACAGGGGTTTCACCCCTCCACTTT
TRBJ1-4 | TRBV5-6 | - | few | CASSLEGRLSNEKLFF | TGTGCCAGCAGCTTGGAGGGGAGGCTGAGTAATGAAAAACTGTTTTTT
TRBJ2-3 | TRBV7-6 | - | many | CASSLGGGLPSDTQYF | TGTGCCAGCAGCTTGGGGGGTGGACTACCTTCAGATACGCAGTATTTT
TRBJ2-5 | TRBV27 | - | - | CATKLLAEETQYF | TGTGCCACCAAACTCCTAGCTGAGGAGACCCAGTACTTC
TRBJ2-7 | TRBV4-2 | TRBD2 | - | CASSQQWREIGRDEQYF | TGTGCCAGCAGCCAACAGTGGCGGGAGATAGGTAGGGACGAGCAGTACTTC
TRBJ2-7 | TRBV28 | - | - | CASTSQGYSYEQYF | TGTGCCAGCACCTCTCAGGGATACTCCTACGAGCAGTACTTC
TRBJ2-2 | TRBV12-3/TRBV12-4 | - | - | CASSLVSLGAGELFF | TGTGCCAGCAGTTTGGTCTCGCTGGGGGCCGGGGAGCTGTTTTTT
TRBJ1-1 | TRBV24-1 | TRBD1 | - | CATSRTGEEVAFF | TGTGCCACCAGCAGGACAGGGGAGGAAGTGGCTTTCTTT
TRBJ1-5 | TRBV12-3/TRBV12-4 | TRBD1 | many | CASSPTGGSNQPQHF | TGTGCCAGCAGCCCAACAGGGGGTAGCAATCAGCCCCAGCATTTT
TRBJ2-6 | TRBV24-1 | - | - | CATSVPDSVSGANVLTF | TGTGCCACCAGTGTCCCCGACAGTGTCTCTGGGGCCAACGTCCTGACTTTC
TRBJ2-2 | TRBV11-1 | - | few | CASSFGAGGELFF | TGTGCCAGCAGCTTTGGAGCCGGAGGGGAGCTGTTTTTT
TRBJ1-2 | TRBV12-3/TRBV12-4 | - | few | CASSSLTGLGGYTF | TGTGCCAGCAGCTCCCTTACAGGGCTGGGAGGCTACACCTTC
TRBJ2-3 | TRBV28 | TRBD2 | - | CASSPIAGLTDTQYF | TGTGCCAGCAGTCCAATAGCGGGCCTCACAGATACGCAGTATTTT
TRBJ1-6 | TRBV12-3/TRBV12-4 | TRBD1 | - | CASSLMGQRNSPLHF | TGTGCCAGCAGTTTAATGGGACAGCGTAATTCACCCCTCCACTTT
TRBJ1-1 | TRBV11-2 | - | - | CASSARSRGNTEAFF | TGTGCCAGCAGCGCGCGATCCAGGGGTAACACTGAAGCTTTCTTT
TRBJ2-5 | TRBV5-6 | - | - | CASSSTGSPGETQYF | TGTGCCAGCAGCTCCACAGGTTCCCCAGGAGAGACCCAGTACTTC
TRBJ2-7 | TRBV7-2 | - | few | CASGAGGYEQYF | TGTGCCAGCGGGGCAGGAGGGTACGAGCAGTACTTC
TRBJ1-1 | TRBV19 | - | many | CASSIVSASTNTEAFF | TGTGCCAGTAGTATAGTTTCGGCCAGCACGAACACTGAAGCTTTCTTT
TRBJ1-2 | TRBV28 | TRBD1 | - | CASSRVDRTWGNYGYTF | TGTGCCAGCAGTCGCGTGGACAGGACGTGGGGGAACTATGGCTACACCTTC
TRBJ1-2 | TRBV27 | TRBD1 | - | CASSSSLGQGNHGYTF | TGTGCCAGCAGTTCCTCTTTGGGACAGGGGAACCATGGCTACACCTTC
TRBJ2-4 | TRBV11-2 | TRBD1 | - | CASSPLRGLAKNIQYF | TGTGCCAGCAGCCCACTTAGGGGGCTAGCCAAAAACATTCAGTACTTC
TRBJ2-7 | TRBV7-9 | TRBD2 | - | CSSSLAQGLSVHDQYF | TGTTCCAGCAGCTTAGCGCAGGGACTAAGTGTACACGATCAGTACTTC